This T cell receptor beta chain was recorded in a study of immune reconstitution after stem cell transplant in scleroderma. The CDR3 runs 12 residues. CDR1 and CDR2 from the germline V gene are LGHDT and YNNKEL (reference sequence). V lost 1 base, J lost 5 bases, and 5 bases lay in between. TCRdb called the RT-PCR reads again in MiXCR, with one record for every CDR3 protein. This repertoire shows 2,600 or so distinct CDR3 sequences, approximately 11% found once; its top ten account for roughly 16%. The J gene is TRBJ1-2, the V gene TRBV3-1; D ambiguous. This receptor was identified in a female donor with systemic sclerosis. This specimen was collected before or after autologous hematopoietic stem cell transplantation (not recorded which). The DNA of the CDR3 is TGTGCCAGCAGCCAAGTAGGGTATGGCTACACCTTC. Its protein product is CASSQVGYGYTF. Combining the CDR3 with reference TRBV3-1 and TRBJ1-2 gives the whole variable domain DTAVSQTPKYLVTQMGNDKSIKCEQNLGHDTMYWYKQDSKKFLKIMFSYNNKELIINETVPNRFSPKSPDKAHLNLHINSLELGDSAVYFCASSQVGYGYTFGSGTRLTVV.